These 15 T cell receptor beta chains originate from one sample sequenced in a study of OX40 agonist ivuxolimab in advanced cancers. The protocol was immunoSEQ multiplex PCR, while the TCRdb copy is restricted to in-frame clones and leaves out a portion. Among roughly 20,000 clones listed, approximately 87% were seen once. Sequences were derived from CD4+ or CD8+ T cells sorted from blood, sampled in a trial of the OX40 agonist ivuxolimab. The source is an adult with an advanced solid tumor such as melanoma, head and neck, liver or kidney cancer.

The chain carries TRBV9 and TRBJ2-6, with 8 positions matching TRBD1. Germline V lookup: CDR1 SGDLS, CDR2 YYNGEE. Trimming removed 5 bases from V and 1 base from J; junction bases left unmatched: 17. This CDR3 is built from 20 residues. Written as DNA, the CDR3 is TGTGCCAGCAGTATACCTAGAGGCGGACAGGGAAGTTCTGGGGCCAACGTCCTGACTTTC. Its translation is CASSIPRGGQGSSGANVLTF.

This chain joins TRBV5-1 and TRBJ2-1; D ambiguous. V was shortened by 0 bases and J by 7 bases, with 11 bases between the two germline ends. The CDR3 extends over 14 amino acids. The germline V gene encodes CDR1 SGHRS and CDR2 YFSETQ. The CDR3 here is CASSLASGENEQFF. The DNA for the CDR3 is TGCGCCAGCAGCTTGGCCTCCGGAGAGAATGAGCAGTTCTTC.

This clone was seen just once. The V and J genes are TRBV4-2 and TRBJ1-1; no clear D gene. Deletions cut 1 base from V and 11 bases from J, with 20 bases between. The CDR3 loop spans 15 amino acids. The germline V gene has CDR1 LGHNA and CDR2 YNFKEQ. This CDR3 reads CASSQGPPVSSGAFF. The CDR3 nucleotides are TGTGCCAGCAGCCAAGGCCCCCCAGTCTCGTCGGGTGCTTTCTTT.

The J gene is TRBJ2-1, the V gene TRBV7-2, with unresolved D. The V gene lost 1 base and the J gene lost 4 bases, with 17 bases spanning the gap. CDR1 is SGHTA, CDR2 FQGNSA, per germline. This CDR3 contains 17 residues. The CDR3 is CASSLVHKGPLYNEQFF. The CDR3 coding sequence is TGTGCCAGCAGCTTAGTACACAAAGGTCCTTTATACAATGAGCAGTTCTTC.

The CDR3 DNA follows: TGTGCCAGCAGTTTATCGCGACTAGCGGGAGGGAGGAGAACTACCCCCGAGCAGTACTTC. This gives the protein CASSLSRLAGGRRTTPEQYF. V gene TRBV27 combines with J gene TRBJ2-7; 14 bases align to TRBD2. This CDR3 spans 20 amino acids. V was clipped by 0 bases and J by 6 bases; unmatched bases: 16. CDR1 is MNHEY and CDR2 is SMNVEV in the germline V gene (reference sequence).

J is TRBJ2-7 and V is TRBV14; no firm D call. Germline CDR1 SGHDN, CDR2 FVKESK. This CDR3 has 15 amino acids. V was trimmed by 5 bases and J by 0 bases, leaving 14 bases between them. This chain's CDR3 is CASSARRSSSYEQYF. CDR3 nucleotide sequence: TGTGCCAGCAGCGCCCGACGGTCAAGCTCCTACGAGCAGTACTTC.

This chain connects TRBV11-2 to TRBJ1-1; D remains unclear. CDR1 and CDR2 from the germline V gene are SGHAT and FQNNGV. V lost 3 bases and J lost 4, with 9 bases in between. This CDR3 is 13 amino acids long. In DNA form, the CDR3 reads TGTGCCAGCAGCTTTCGACCGGGCACTGAAGCTTTCTTT. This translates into CASSFRPGTEAFF.

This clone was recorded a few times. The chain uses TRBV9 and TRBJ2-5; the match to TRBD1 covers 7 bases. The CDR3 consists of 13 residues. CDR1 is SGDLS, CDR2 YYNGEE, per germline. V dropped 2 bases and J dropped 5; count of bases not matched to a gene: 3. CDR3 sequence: CASSVTGIETQYF. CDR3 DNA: TGTGCCAGCAGCGTGACAGGGATTGAGACCCAGTACTTC.

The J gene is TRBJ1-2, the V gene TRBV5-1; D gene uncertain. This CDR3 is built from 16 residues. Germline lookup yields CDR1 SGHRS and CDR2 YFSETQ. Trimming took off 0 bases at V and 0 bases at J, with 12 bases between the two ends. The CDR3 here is CASSLDVGLSNYGYTF. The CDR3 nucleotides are TGCGCCAGCAGCTTGGATGTAGGGCTTTCTAACTATGGCTACACCTTC.

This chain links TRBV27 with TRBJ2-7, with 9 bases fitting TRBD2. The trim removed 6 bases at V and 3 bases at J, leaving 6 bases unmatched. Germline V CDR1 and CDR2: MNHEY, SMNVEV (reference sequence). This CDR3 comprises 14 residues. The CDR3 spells CASRPLTSGYEQYF. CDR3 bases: TGTGCCAGCAGACCTCTGACTAGCGGCTACGAGCAGTACTTC.

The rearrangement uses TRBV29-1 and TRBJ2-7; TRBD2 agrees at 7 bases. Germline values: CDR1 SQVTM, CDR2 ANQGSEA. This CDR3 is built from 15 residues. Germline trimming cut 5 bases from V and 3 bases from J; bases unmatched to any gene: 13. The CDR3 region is CSVTWSNSGRYEQYF. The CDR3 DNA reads TGCAGCGTTACTTGGTCGAATAGCGGGCGCTACGAGCAGTACTTC.

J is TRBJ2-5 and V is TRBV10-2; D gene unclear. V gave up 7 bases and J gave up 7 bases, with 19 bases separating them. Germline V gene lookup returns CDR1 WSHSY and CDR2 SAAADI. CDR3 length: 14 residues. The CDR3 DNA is TGCGCCAGCACCCCCCTTGGTTCGCTTGGGACCCAGTACTTC. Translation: CASTPLGSLGTQYF.

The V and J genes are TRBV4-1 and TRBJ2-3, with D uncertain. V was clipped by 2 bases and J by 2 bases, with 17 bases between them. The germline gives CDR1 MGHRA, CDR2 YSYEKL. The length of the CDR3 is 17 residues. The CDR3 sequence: CASSQLPTPLVTDTQYF. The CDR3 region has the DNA TGCGCCAGCAGCCAATTGCCAACGCCTCTCGTCACAGATACGCAGTATTTT.

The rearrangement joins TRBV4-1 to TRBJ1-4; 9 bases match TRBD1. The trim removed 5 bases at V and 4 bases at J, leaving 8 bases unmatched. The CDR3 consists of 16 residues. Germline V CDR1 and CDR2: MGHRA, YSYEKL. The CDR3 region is CASSTTGQGVNEKLFF. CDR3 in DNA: TGCGCCAGCAGCACCACGGGACAGGGCGTTAATGAAAAACTGTTTTTT.

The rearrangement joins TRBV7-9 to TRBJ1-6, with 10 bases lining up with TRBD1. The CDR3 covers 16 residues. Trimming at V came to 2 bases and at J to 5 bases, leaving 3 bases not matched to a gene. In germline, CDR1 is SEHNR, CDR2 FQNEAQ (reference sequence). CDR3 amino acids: CASSLMGTGDNSPLHF. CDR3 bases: TGTGCCAGCAGCTTAATGGGGACAGGGGATAATTCACCCCTCCACTTT.